This T cell receptor (beta chain) is drawn from a study of cytomegalovirus exposure and HLA in healthy donors. In the study overall: It was reported in a later analysis that the 120 validation repertoires used the same platform as the roughly 670 first-cohort repertoires.

Losses at the gene ends were 5 bases for V and 4 bases for J; bases not matched to a gene: 9. CDR3 length: 15 amino acids. Germline CDR1 and CDR2: MNHNS and SASEGT. Measured with immunoSEQ multiplex PCR; TCRdb has only the in-frame clones, and not every one. The sample holds roughly 180,000 clones, approximately 84% seen once. Worth noting for this clone: Its antigen is not known.

Study results and caveats: Subsequent analysis showed first-cohort TCR clusters tending to co-occur in 120 validation repertoires. The classifier, whose performance was assessed in both the original and validation cohorts, reportedly diagnosed cytomegalovirus status with high specificity and sensitivity. There were around 160 TCR beta chains listed as cytomegalovirus-associated.

This TCR was recovered from a man aged 18 to 30 in good health and CMV-seropositive. The rearrangement joins TRBV6-1 to TRBJ1-2; 8 nucleotides line up with TRBD1. What was sequenced was PBMCs. The CDR3 sequence: CASSFRDRRTYGYTF. CDR3 nucleotides: TGTGCCAGCAGTTTCCGGGACAGGCGGACCTATGGCTACACCTTC.